The T cell receptor (beta chain) under discussion was sequenced for a study of vaccination effects on CD4 cells after COVID-19. Study-wide results and limits: Healthy vaccinees had only 1 of 255 vaccine-induced clones cross-react with common cold coronaviruses. Clonal contraction was marked in infection- and vaccine-induced clones late after vaccination.

As for this clone: Its antigen is unidentified.

TCRdb's table, derived via immunoSEQ multiplex PCR, lists solely in-frame clones and lacks some. The sample has approximately 15,000 clones; 65% to 75% are singletons. Sequencing in the ViraFEST assay came after antigen-specific CD4+ T cells had been expanded with viral peptide pools, which were used to stimulate PBMC. Following culture for ten to eleven days, CD4+ T cells were isolated. Participants got two doses of BNT162b2 or mRNA-1273 vaccine. The CDR3 runs to 15 residues. Germline assignment: CDR1 SGHTA and CDR2 FQGNSA. With V trimmed by 5 bases and J by 6 bases, 4 bases remained unmatched. This clonotype was obtained from a human donor who received a COVID-19 vaccine. The chain joins TRBV7-2 to TRBJ2-2; 12 positions agree with TRBD2. The material sequenced was CD4+ T cells from PBMCs cultured with HCoV-NL63 spike peptides, taken after COVID-19 vaccination. CDR3 nucleotide sequence: TGTGCCAGCAGCCCTAGCGGGGGGGCCTCCGGGGAGCTGTTTTTT. The encoded protein is CASSPSGGASGELFF.